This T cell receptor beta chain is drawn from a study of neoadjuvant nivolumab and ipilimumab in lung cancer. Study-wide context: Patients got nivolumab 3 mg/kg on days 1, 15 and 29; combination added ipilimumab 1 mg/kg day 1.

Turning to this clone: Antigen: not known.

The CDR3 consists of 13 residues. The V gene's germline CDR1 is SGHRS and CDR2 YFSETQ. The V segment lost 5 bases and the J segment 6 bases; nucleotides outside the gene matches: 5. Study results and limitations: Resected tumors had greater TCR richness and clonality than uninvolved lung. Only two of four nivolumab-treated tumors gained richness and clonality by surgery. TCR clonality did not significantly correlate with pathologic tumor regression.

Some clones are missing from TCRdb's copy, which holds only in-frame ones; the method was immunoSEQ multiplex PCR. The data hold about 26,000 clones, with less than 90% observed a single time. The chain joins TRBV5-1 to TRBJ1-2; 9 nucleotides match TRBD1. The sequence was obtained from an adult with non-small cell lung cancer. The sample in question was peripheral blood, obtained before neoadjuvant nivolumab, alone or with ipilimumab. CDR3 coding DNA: TGCGCCAGCAGTCTTGGACAGGGGAATGGCTACACCTTC. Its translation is CASSLGQGNGYTF.